The rows below give T cell receptor beta chains drawn from one sample of a study of blood T cell repertoires in COVID-19. Profiling relied on immunoSEQ multiplex PCR, and the TCRdb table lists in-frame clones only, not all of them. The table includes 200,000 to 250,000 clones, 92% detected once. Material for sequencing was peripheral blood. Receptors originate from a man between 60 and 75 years old with COVID-19, enrolled during active disease. Each CDR3 is given without its conserved first and last residue. Clone sizes are given selectively: once, few, many, or a class where the clone is expanded.

size	J	V	length	CDR3
.	TRBJ2-3	TRBV7-9	13	ASSRRDGGTDTQY
.	TRBJ2-7	TRBV19	13	ASTPQPGGLYEQY
once	TRBJ2-2	TRBV6-6	13	ASSYGRTNTGELF
few	TRBJ1-6	TRBV27	12	ASSSNRGMSPLH
.	TRBJ2-2	TRBV30	12	ALNRGLDTGELF
.	TRBJ2-1	TRBV4-1	13	ASSPLGLDNNEQF
.	TRBJ2-7	TRBV19	14	ASSTDARDTPYEQY
.	TRBJ1-5	TRBV2	12	ASSPGYSNQPQH
.	TRBJ1-1	TRBV7-8	11	ASSLARGRGAF
.	TRBJ1-2	TRBV12-3/TRBV12-4	10	ASSKGDYGYT
.	TRBJ1-4	TRBV9	16	ASSGRQGATPGNEKLF
.	TRBJ2-1	TRBV5-6	13	ASSLRRTFTPEQF
.	TRBJ2-2	TRBV5-6	14	ASSLALAAHTGELF
.	TRBJ2-3	TRBV6-5	12	ASRREDRSDTQY
.	TRBJ1-5	TRBV4-1	15	ASSQEEGKGRNQPQH
.	TRBJ1-1	TRBV6-5	12	ASILLRGGTEAF
.	TRBJ1-2	TRBV7-9	11	ASSSTASYGYT
.	TRBJ1-1	TRBV11-2	11	ASSLDRNTEAF
.	TRBJ1-1	TRBV2	13	ASSVTGQGIPEAF
.	TRBJ1-1	TRBV18	14	ASSPYADSTNTEAF
.	TRBJ2-1	TRBV10-2	13	ASSEPKRSYNEQF
.	TRBJ1-4	TRBV15	14	ATSIRRTRTDEKLF
.	TRBJ1-1	TRBV6-2/TRBV6-3	13	ASSRQGRMNTEAF
.	TRBJ2-7	TRBV11-2	16	ASSSTLTGTGASYEQY
.	TRBJ2-6	TRBV21-1	20	ASSKEGGGQVLIYSGANVLT
once	TRBJ2-2	TRBV11-2	15	ASSRLAGGGNTGELF
.	TRBJ2-7	TRBV6-1	14	ASSEAEDRISYEQY
few	TRBJ1-5	TRBV18	12	ASSRQGLGQPQH
.	TRBJ2-1	TRBV7-2	14	ASSFPSGSSYNEQF
.	TRBJ1-1	TRBV2	10	ANLGVNTEAF
.	TRBJ2-1	TRBV5-6	16	ASRTGSVFISSYNEQF